The 28 T cell receptor beta chains in this list originate from one sample, sequenced in a study of cytomegalovirus exposure and HLA in healthy donors (TCRdb year 2017). Preparation of the library involved the immunoSEQ multiplex PCR assay. A mixture of 60 forward primers for TCR Vbeta segments and 13 reverse primers for TCR Jbeta segments was used in the multiplex PCR. TCRdb carries this immuneACCESS record with in-frame sequences only. Its versions omit some clonotypes, under half of them owing to an unresolved V gene in the studies checked, with the rest unexplained. The sample table records more than 95,000 clones; around 82% of these occur just once. The ten top clones hold approximately 3.6% of the sample. Sequencing used PBMCs. Source of these receptors: a middle-aged woman in good health and CMV-seropositive.

This chain uses TRBV27 with TRBJ1-1; 12 positions agree with TRBD1. CDR1 is MNHEY and CDR2 is SMNVEV in the germline V gene (reference sequence). V trimming: 5 bases; J trimming: 4 bases; junction bases outside the gene matches: 11. The CDR3 sequence is 17 residues long. The CDR3 spells CASSVNRDRGRGTEAFF. The DNA for the CDR3 is TGTGCCAGCAGTGTAAACCGGGACAGGGGGCGGGGCACTGAAGCTTTCTTT.

The J gene is TRBJ2-5, the V gene TRBV29-1; D may be TRBD1 (6 bases). CDR1 is SQVTM, CDR2 ANQGSEA, per germline. The CDR3 totals 16 residues. V was pared by 3 bases and J by 0 bases, with 17 bases between. The CDR3 here is CSVDMDRDNHQETQYF. The CDR3 nucleotides read TGCAGCGTTGACATGGATCGGGACAACCACCAAGAGACCCAGTACTTC.

The rearrangement links TRBV19 to TRBJ1-2; D gene uncertain. The length of the CDR3 is 14 residues. V was cut by 5 bases and J by 3 bases, with 13 bases left in between. The V gene's germline CDR1 is LNHDA and CDR2 SQIVND (reference sequence). This CDR3 is CASSFLPSDYGYTF. CDR3 coding DNA: TGTGCCAGTAGTTTCCTACCGTCGGACTATGGCTACACCTTC.

The genes are TRBV5-1 and TRBJ1-1; D uncertain. Trimming removed 0 bases from V and 1 base from J, with 7 bases in between. The CDR3 is 14 residues long. Germline CDR1 reads SGHRS; CDR2 reads YFSETQ. DNA of the CDR3: TGCGCCAGCAGCTTGGGACACCCGAACACTGAAGCTTTCTTT. Its translation: CASSLGHPNTEAFF.

The chain uses TRBV18 and TRBJ1-2; no definite D call. This CDR3 region has 12 residues. V dropped 6 bases and J dropped 3 bases, with 8 bases sitting between them. From germline, CDR1 is KGHSH and CDR2 LQKENI. In DNA, the CDR3 is TGTGCCAGCTCTGGGCCCGACTATGGCTACACCTTC. This translates into CASSGPDYGYTF.

The V and J genes are TRBV9 and TRBJ2-1, with a possible D match to TRBD1 (5 bases). The V end was cut by 0 bases, the J end by 0 bases, with 7 bases between. The CDR3 consists of 15 residues. Looked up from germline, CDR1 is SGDLS and CDR2 is YYNGEE. CDR3 in DNA: TGTGCCAGCAGCGTAGAAGGGGCCTCCTACAATGAGCAGTTCTTC. Its translation is CASSVEGASYNEQFF.

This chain connects TRBV6-1 to TRBJ1-2, with 9 bases aligning to TRBD1. Germline loops: CDR1 MNHNS, CDR2 SASEGT. The CDR3 contains 13 residues. With V trimmed by 6 bases and J by 8 bases, 7 bases remained unmatched. The DNA of the CDR3 is TGTGCCAGCAGCCCTTTAGGACAGGGGGGCTACACCTTC. Translation gives CASSPLGQGGYTF.

The chain recombines TRBV30 with TRBJ1-2; D remains ambiguous. Trimming cost V 0 bases and J 8 bases, with 10 bases left between them. Germline CDR1 GTSNPN, CDR2 SVGIG (reference sequence). The CDR3 extends over 12 amino acids. CDR3 nucleotides: TGTGCCTGGAGTGTACACGGACTGGGCTACACCTTC. Protein product: CAWSVHGLGYTF.

CDR3 in amino acids: CASSLVPGLREQFF. In DNA, the CDR3 is TGCGCCAGCAGCTTGGTCCCGGGACTAAGGGAGCAGTTCTTC. J is TRBJ2-1 and V is TRBV5-1; TRBD2 matches 7 bases. Germline values: CDR1 SGHRS, CDR2 YFSETQ. Germline trimming cut 0 bases from V and 10 bases from J; bases unmatched to any gene: 7. This CDR3 has 14 residues.

This sequence joins TRBV5-1 and TRBJ2-1; possibly TRBD1 for D (6 bases). CDR3 length equals 14 residues. The germline CDR1 and CDR2 sequences are SGHRS and YFSETQ. V dropped 0 bases and J dropped 4 bases, with 8 bases sitting between them. CDR3 DNA sequence: TGCGCCAGCAGCTTGGAAGGACAGTACAATGAGCAGTTCTTC. Protein: CASSLEGQYNEQFF.

This clone was counted once. This chain uses TRBV2 with TRBJ1-5; perhaps TRBD1 as D (5 bases). Germline loops: CDR1 SNHLY, CDR2 FYNNEI. The CDR3 consists of 13 residues. Trimming removed 6 bases at V and 4 bases at J, with 10 bases between. CDR3 nucleotide sequence: TGTGCCAGCAGCCCCGGGGGGAATCAGCCCCAGCATTTT. This encodes CASSPGGNQPQHF.

The rearrangement joins TRBV7-2 to TRBJ2-3; D is undetermined. V was cut by 5 bases and J by 0 bases, with 15 bases left in between. CDR3 length: 16 residues. Germline loops: CDR1 SGHTA, CDR2 FQGNSA. The DNA of the CDR3 is TGTGCCAGCAGCCCAAGTCCGCTTACAAGCACAGATACGCAGTATTTT. The encoded protein is CASSPSPLTSTDTQYF.

This clone came up once. V gene TRBV15 combines with J gene TRBJ2-2, with TRBD2 matching 11 bases. The CDR3 is 15 amino acids. CDR1 LNHNV and CDR2 YYDKDF come from the germline V gene (reference sequence). Trimming at V came to 4 bases and at J to 7 bases, leaving 5 bases not matched to a gene. CDR3 loop: CATSMDSGRVGELFF. DNA of the CDR3: TGTGCCACCAGCATGGATAGCGGGAGGGTCGGGGAGCTGTTTTTT. The whole variable domain, remainder taken from reference TRBV15 and TRBJ2-2, is DAMVIQNPRYQVTQFGKPVTLSCSQTLNHNVMYWYQQKSSQAPKLLFHYYDKDFNNEADTPDNFQSRRPNTSFCFLDIRSPGLGDTAMYLCATSMDSGRVGELFFGEGSRLTVL.

The J gene is TRBJ2-6, the V gene TRBV15, with no clear D. Germline V lookup: CDR1 LNHNV, CDR2 YYDKDF (reference sequence). V was trimmed by 1 base and J by 0 bases, leaving 13 bases between them. The CDR3 loop spans 18 amino acids. The CDR3 loop is CATSRVWNSRSGANVLTF. CDR3 bases: TGTGCCACCAGCAGAGTGTGGAACAGTCGCTCTGGGGCCAACGTCCTGACTTTC. The full variable domain, completed using reference TRBV15 and TRBJ2-6, is DAMVIQNPRYQVTQFGKPVTLSCSQTLNHNVMYWYQQKSSQAPKLLFHYYDKDFNNEADTPDNFQSRRPNTSFCFLDIRSPGLGDTAMYLCATSRVWNSRSGANVLTFGAGSRLTVL.

The chain employs TRBV27 and TRBJ2-7, with 13 nucleotides matching TRBD2. V trimming: 4 bases; J trimming: 11 bases; junction bases outside the gene matches: 11. Germline lookup yields CDR1 MNHEY and CDR2 SMNVEV (reference sequence). The CDR3 has 15 residues. The CDR3, as DNA: TGTGCCAGCAGTTGGGGGACTAGCGGGAAGTCAGAAAAGTACTTC. Its protein is CASSWGTSGKSEKYF.

The gene calls are TRBV10-2 and TRBJ2-5; the match to TRBD1 covers 9 bases. Germline trimming cut 4 bases from V and 4 bases from J; bases unmatched to any gene: 10. Germline V lookup: CDR1 WSHSY, CDR2 SAAADI. The CDR3 runs 16 residues. The CDR3 region is CASSATDRGGVETQYF. The CDR3 bases are TGCGCCAGCAGTGCCACGGACAGGGGCGGGGTAGAGACCCAGTACTTC.

This chain joins TRBV2 and TRBJ2-3; TRBD2 matches 9 bases. V was pared by 7 bases and J by 0 bases, with 2 bases of the junction left unmatched. The CDR3 is 14 amino acids. Germline CDR1 is SNHLY and CDR2 is FYNNEI. CDR3 nucleotides: TGTGCCAGCACCGGACTAGCGAGCACAGATACGCAGTATTTT. Encoded protein: CASTGLASTDTQYF.

The chain recombines TRBV4-2 with TRBJ2-7, with TRBD1 matching over 12 bases. The CDR3 has 16 amino acids. V was pared by 0 bases and J by 5 bases, with 5 bases of the junction left unmatched. Per the germline V gene, CDR1 is LGHNA and CDR2 is YNFKEQ. CDR3 nucleotide sequence: TGTGCCAGCAGCCAAGACCGGGACAGGGGGCTCAACGAGCAGTACTTC. Translated, it gives CASSQDRDRGLNEQYF.

The chain carries TRBV7-2 and TRBJ1-6; D is possibly TRBD1 (6 bases). Trimming removed 8 bases from V and 7 bases from J, with 9 bases in between. The length of the CDR3 is 12 residues. In germline, CDR1 is SGHTA, CDR2 FQGNSA. CDR3 sequence: CASRTDNSPLHF. The CDR3 DNA is TGTGCCAGCCGGACAGACAATTCACCCCTCCACTTT.

The gene calls are TRBV6-1 and TRBJ2-1; 10 bases fit TRBD2. Germline-derived CDR1 and CDR2 are MNHNS and SASEGT. The ends lost 3 bases at V and 4 bases at J; junction bases unmatched: 15. CDR3 length: 19 residues. CDR3 region: CASSEWEIELAGLYNEQFF. Written as DNA, the CDR3 is TGTGCCAGCAGTGAGTGGGAGATAGAACTAGCGGGATTATACAATGAGCAGTTCTTC.

The chain is built from TRBV6-6 and TRBJ2-2; D ambiguous. The CDR3 contains 14 residues. The V end lost 0 bases, the J end lost 6 bases, and 8 bases lay between the germline ends. Germline CDR1 MNHNY, CDR2 SVGAGI (reference sequence). The DNA of the CDR3 is TGTGCCAGCAGTTACTCTATATCGGCCGGGGAGCTGTTTTTT. Its protein product is CASSYSISAGELFF.

This clone came up a few times. V is TRBV30 and J is TRBJ1-2; perhaps TRBD1 as D (6 bases). The length of the CDR3 is 15 residues. Per germline, CDR1 GTSNPN and CDR2 SVGIG (reference sequence). V was trimmed by 3 bases and J by 2 bases, leaving 16 bases between them. The CDR3 coding sequence is TGTGCCTGGAGCGCCACAGGGCTGGGGAACTATGGCTACACCTTC. Translation: CAWSATGLGNYGYTF.

The rearrangement links TRBV2 to TRBJ2-3; 7 positions match TRBD2. V gave up 1 base and J gave up 2 bases; unmatched junction bases: 6. Per germline, CDR1 SNHLY and CDR2 FYNNEI. The CDR3 has 16 amino acids. The CDR3 DNA reads as TGTGCCAGCAGTGAAGGGCGGCTAGCGGTCACAGATACGCAGTATTTT. Translating gives CASSEGRLAVTDTQYF. The variable domain in full, completed from reference TRBV2 and TRBJ2-3, reads EPEVTQTPSHQVTQMGQEVILRCVPISNHLYFYWYRQILGQKVEFLVSFYNNEISEKSEIFDDQFSVERPDGSNFTLKIRSTKLEDSAMYFCASSEGRLAVTDTQYFGPGTRLTVL.

J is TRBJ2-2 and V is TRBV7-9; D may be TRBD2 (6 bases). The germline CDR1 and CDR2 sequences are SEHNR and FQNEAQ (reference sequence). The CDR3 has 14 residues. The V gene lost 5 bases and the J gene lost 7 bases, with 14 bases spanning the gap. DNA for the CDR3: TGTGCCAGCAGCCCGGGACTCTTAGACGGGGAGCTGTTTTTT. Amino acids: CASSPGLLDGELFF.

This sequence joins TRBV10-3 and TRBJ2-5; 8 bases match TRBD1. Per the germline V gene, CDR1 is ENHRY and CDR2 is SYGVKD. This CDR3 has 14 amino acids. J gave up 1 base and V 6 bases, and 4 bases lay outside the gene matches. CDR3 coding DNA: TGTGCCATCAGAGACGGACAGGGCCAAGAGACCCAGTACTTC. This codes for CAIRDGQGQETQYF.

V and J are TRBV5-4 and TRBJ2-1; 15 nucleotides align to TRBD2. The germline CDR1 and CDR2 sequences are SGHNT and YYREEE (reference sequence). Unmatched junction bases numbered 10, after V lost 4 bases and J lost 5 bases. CDR3 length: 18 amino acids. This chain's CDR3 is CASSQGLAGGTLNNEQFF. CDR3 nucleotides: TGTGCCAGCAGCCAGGGACTAGCGGGAGGAACCCTAAACAATGAGCAGTTCTTC.

This clone is a singleton in its sample. DNA of the CDR3: TGTGCCAGCAGCGTAGGATTAGGGGGCAGGTTGAACACTGAAGCTTTCTTT. It is translated as CASSVGLGGRLNTEAFF. This sequence joins TRBV9 and TRBJ1-1; 7 nucleotides line up with TRBD1. The germline V gene has CDR1 SGDLS and CDR2 YYNGEE. The CDR3 is made up of 17 amino acids. With V trimmed by 0 bases and J by 0 bases, 8 bases remained unmatched.

The chain employs TRBV30 and TRBJ1-4; 8 bases fit TRBD1. Germline V lookup: CDR1 GTSNPN, CDR2 SVGIG (reference sequence). V shed 2 bases, J shed 7 bases, and the junction held 6 bases outside the gene matches. CDR3 length equals 14 residues. The CDR3 bases are TGTGCCTGGAGTCCAGGGGGCTCGGGTGAAAAACTGTTTTTT. This gives the protein CAWSPGGSGEKLFF.